This TCR beta chain was sequenced during a study of blood T cells in healthy people across ages. Per germline, CDR1 SGDLS and CDR2 YYNGEE. This CDR3 comprises 13 residues. Trimming took off 4 bases at V and 5 bases at J, with 12 bases between the two ends. General study findings and limits: Versus aged donors, long-lived donors had higher diversity and more naive CD4+ cells. It was held that diversity estimates obtained from one million T cells represented underestimates.

Each sample yielded at least 6 million isolated PBMCs. As to this clonotype: Its cognate antigen is unknown.

Next came a second PCR, run for about 6 to 12 cycles, which used a sample-barcoded 5' primer along with a J-beta primer mix. Every sample gave at least 2.5 million paired-end reads containing CDR3. TCRdb redid the calling of the 5' RACE reads with MiXCR, one entry per CDR3 protein. The sample lists about 840,000 distinct CDR3 sequences, 25% to 30% occurring once. These data were likewise used in another study, on T cells of mothers and their children.

Sequencing was done on a sample of blood. This TCR came from a woman in her thirties or forties in good health. The chain joins TRBV9 to TRBJ2-5, with D hard to call. The CDR3 is CASSSHGRETQYF. DNA of the CDR3: TGTGCCAGCAGCTCCCATGGCAGGGAGACCCAGTACTTC. The full variable domain, its missing parts supplied by reference TRBV9 and TRBJ2-5, is DSGVTQTPKHLITATGQRVTLRCSPRSGDLSVYWYQQSLDQGLQFLIQYYNGEERAKGNILERFSAQQFPDLHSELNLSSLELGDSALYFCASSSHGRETQYFGPGTRLLVL.